Listed below are T cell receptor beta chains from one sample, sequenced in a study of shared clonotypes between healthy human individuals. Libraries were prepared by immunoSEQ multiplex PCR; TCRdb keeps only in-frame clonotypes and omits some of them. The sample lists about 2.3 million clones; approximately 95% were seen once. Sequencing was carried out using naive CD4+ T cells from PBMCs. The receptor source for this set is a young man in good health. Some clones in this sample may be carry-over from other donors' samples. Both conserved end residues are part of each CDR3. The D gene is left open where the match is weak. Part of the rows lack a size; the others show once, few, many or a class for expanded clones.

J	V	size	D	CDR3	DNA
TRBJ2-5	TRBV6-5	-	-	CASSYPPPPNQETQYF	TGTGCCAGCAGTTACCCCCCTCCCCCCAACCAAGAGACCCAGTACTTC
TRBJ2-1	TRBV5-6	-	-	CASSLVGGYNEQFF	TGTGCCAGCAGCTTGGTAGGTGGCTACAATGAGCAGTTCTTC
TRBJ2-5	TRBV5-8	-	TRBD1	CASRRDRVHETQYF	TGTGCCAGCAGGAGGGACAGGGTCCACGAGACCCAGTACTTC
TRBJ2-5	TRBV10-2	-	TRBD2	CASSGLAPTQETQYF	TGCGCCAGCAGTGGACTAGCGCCGACCCAAGAGACCCAGTACTTC
TRBJ2-3	TRBV30	-	TRBD2	CAWTLGLVRTDTQYF	TGTGCCTGGACTCTAGGACTAGTGAGGACAGATACGCAGTATTTT
TRBJ2-1	TRBV2	-	TRBD2	CASRGTSGSSYNEQFF	TGTGCCAGCAGGGGGACTAGCGGGAGCTCCTACAATGAGCAGTTCTTC
TRBJ2-7	TRBV21-1	-	-	CASSDCPRDSETTAVNYEQYF	TGTGCCAGCAGCGATTGTCCTCGGGACTCGGAGACGACAGCCGTCAACTACGAGCAGTACTTC
TRBJ1-2	TRBV18	-	-	CASSPDLLYGYTF	TGTGCCAGCTCACCAGACCTGCTCTATGGCTACACCTTC
TRBJ1-5	TRBV18	-	-	CASSPQGSLQPQHF	TGTGCCAGCTCCCCTCAAGGGTCCCTTCAGCCCCAGCATTTT
TRBJ2-1	TRBV5-1	-	TRBD2	CASSLGLAGYNEQFF	TGCGCCAGCAGCTTGGGGCTAGCGGGATATAATGAGCAGTTCTTC
TRBJ2-6	TRBV9	-	-	CASSVARRQSSGANVLTF	TGTGCCAGCAGCGTAGCCCGACGACAGAGCTCTGGGGCCAACGTCCTGACTTTC
TRBJ2-3	TRBV4-3	-	-	CASSQDRYSTQYF	TGCGCCAGCAGCCAAGATCGGTACAGTACGCAGTATTTT
TRBJ2-7	TRBV11-1	-	TRBD1	CASSEPDRGLREQYF	TGTGCCAGCAGCGAACCGGACAGGGGGCTGAGGGAGCAGTACTTC
TRBJ2-1	TRBV19	-	TRBD1	CASSLDRGQYNEQFF	TGTGCCAGTAGCTTAGACAGGGGCCAGTACAATGAGCAGTTCTTC
TRBJ2-3	TRBV9	-	-	CASSVFSSTDTQYF	TGTGCCAGCAGCGTCTTCTCTAGCACAGATACGCAGTATTTT
TRBJ2-3	TRBV5-4	-	-	CASSLREYSTDTQYF	TGTGCCAGCAGCTTGAGGGAGTATAGCACAGATACGCAGTATTTT
TRBJ2-5	TRBV27	-	TRBD2	CASSPGRSGSKETQYF	TGTGCCAGCAGCCCCGGGAGAAGCGGGAGTAAAGAGACCCAGTACTTC
TRBJ1-2	TRBV28	-	-	CASSSPGDRVYGYTF	TGTGCCAGCAGCTCTCCGGGGGATAGGGTTTATGGCTACACCTTC
TRBJ2-1	TRBV29-1	-	-	CSVSLFLGEEFF	TGCAGCGTTTCCCTGTTCCTGGGGGAAGAGTTCTTC
TRBJ2-6	TRBV10-3	-	-	CAISRFPGTNVLTF	TGTGCCATCAGTCGCTTCCCCGGCACCAACGTCCTGACTTTC
TRBJ1-2	TRBV6-1	-	-	CASSRMDYGYTF	TGTGCCAGCAGTCGGATGGATTATGGCTACACCTTC
TRBJ1-2	TRBV6-5	-	-	CASSIAESYGYTF	TGTGCCAGCAGTATTGCCGAGAGCTATGGCTACACCTTC
TRBJ2-7	TRBV6-5	-	-	CASSYRGDRSYEQYF	TGTGCCAGCAGTTACCGGGGGGACAGGTCTTACGAGCAGTACTTC
TRBJ1-4	TRBV28	once	-	CASSVAGTLLVKLFF	TGTGCCAGCAGTGTCGCGGGGACCTTGCTTGTAAAACTGTTTTTT
TRBJ1-1	TRBV6-1	-	-	CASSEPENTEAFF	TGTGCCAGCAGTGAACCGGAGAACACTGAAGCTTTCTTT